One sample yielded the 28 T cell receptor beta chains listed below, sequenced in a study of blood T cells in healthy people across ages (dated by TCRdb to 2015 to 2017). Library preparation employed 5' RACE. A second PCR of about 6 to 12 cycles was performed with a sample-barcoded 5' primer and a J-beta primer mix. Using fastp trimming at Q25 and MiXCR clonotype assembly, TCRdb reanalyzed the public sequencing data and kept in-frame beta chains. Entries are consolidated by CDR3 protein sequence, retaining the most common genes and DNA. A total of over 1,500,000 distinct CDR3 sequences appear in this sample, approximately 40% of them only once. The ten largest clones capture under 25% of the sample. Input material: blood. These receptor sequences come from a human donor in good health.

This chain joins TRBV7-9 and TRBJ2-1; possible D gene TRBD2, 6 bases. The CDR3 loop spans 15 amino acids. Trimming took off 5 bases at V and 5 bases at J, with 16 bases between the two ends. Germline lookup yields CDR1 SEHNR and CDR2 FQNEAQ (reference sequence). The CDR3 reads CASSSSGTYNNEQFF. CDR3 nucleotide sequence: TGTGCCAGCAGCAGCTCCGGGACTTATAACAATGAGCAGTTCTTC.

The chain recombines TRBV12-3 or TRBV12-4 with TRBJ2-6; 8 bases match TRBD1. Trimming at V came to 6 bases and at J to 2 bases, leaving 9 bases not matched to a gene. The CDR3 is 17 amino acids. This chain's CDR3 is CASRRSGGATGANVLTF. For the CDR3, the DNA is TGTGCCAGCAGACGTTCAGGGGGCGCGACTGGGGCCAACGTCCTGACTTTC.

The chain combines TRBV3-1 with TRBJ1-6; no definite D call. V lost 0 bases and J 10 bases, leaving 16 bases between the germline ends. Looked up from germline, CDR1 is LGHDT and CDR2 is YNNKEL (reference sequence). The length of the CDR3 is 16 residues. The CDR3 bases are TGTGCCAGCAGCCAAGACCCCAACAAAGCTTGGTCACCCCTCCACTTT. It yields the protein CASSQDPNKAWSPLHF.

CDR3 region: CASWTGQPNTEAFF. The CDR3, as DNA: TGCGCCAGCTGGACAGGACAACCGAACACTGAAGCTTTCTTT. The V call is TRBV4-1, the J call TRBJ1-1; 7 bases align to TRBD1. The CDR3 extends over 14 amino acids. V lost 8 bases to trimming and J lost 1 base; unmatched junction nucleotides: 7. CDR1 is MGHRA and CDR2 is YSYEKL in the germline V gene.

This clonotype was seen a single time. The chain is built from TRBV3-1 and TRBJ2-1; D unclear. V was clipped by 6 bases and J by 7 bases, with 7 bases between them. The CDR3 covers 11 residues. Per germline, CDR1 LGHDT and CDR2 YNNKEL (reference sequence). The CDR3 bases are TGTGCCAGCAGGTTCGGTAATGAGCAGTTCTTC. It yields the protein CASRFGNEQFF.

This clonotype was detected a few times. V usage is TRBV29-1 and J usage is TRBJ1-1, with D possibly being TRBD1 (6 bases). Trimming left V 3 bases short and J 1 base short, with 12 bases between. Germline V gene data show CDR1 as SQVTM and CDR2 as ANQGSEA. There are 14 residues in the CDR3. As DNA, the CDR3 is TGCAGCGTTGACCCGACAGGTGGGAACACTGAAGCTTTCTTT. Translating it yields CSVDPTGGNTEAFF.

This sequence joins TRBV2 and TRBJ1-3; TRBD1 might be the D (5 bases). CDR1 is SNHLY, CDR2 FYNNEI, per germline. This CDR3 has 14 amino acids. Trimming stripped 7 bases from V and 3 bases from J, with 13 bases between. CDR3 amino acids: CASTLVGGGNTIYF. Here the CDR3 DNA reads TGTGCCAGCACCCTCGTGGGGGGTGGAAACACCATATATTTT.

This clonotype was recorded a few times. The chain carries TRBV4-2 and TRBJ2-5; D tentatively reads TRBD1 or TRBD2 (6 bases each). Trimming pared 0 bases from V and 13 bases from J, leaving 18 bases between. Per germline, CDR1 LGHNA and CDR2 YNFKEQ. The CDR3 has 14 residues. The chain's CDR3 is CASSQDSGGGVGYF. CDR3 bases: TGTGCCAGCAGCCAAGACTCCGGGGGCGGGGTGGGGTACTTC.

The V and J genes are TRBV12-3 or TRBV12-4 and TRBJ2-5, with 9 nucleotides matching TRBD2. This CDR3 has 17 residues. V trimming: 2 bases; J trimming: 11 bases; junction bases outside the gene matches: 18. In DNA, the CDR3 is TGTGCCAGCAGTTTATTCGCCGGGACTAGCCACTACAATGAGCAGTACTTC. It is translated as CASSLFAGTSHYNEQYF.

The CDR3 DNA reads as TGTGCCAGCAGTATCCTACCAGATACGCAGTATTTT. Translation gives CASSILPDTQYF. The rearrangement uses TRBV6-6 and TRBJ2-3; D not certain. CDR1 and CDR2 from the germline V gene are MNHNY and SVGAGI (reference sequence). The CDR3 is made up of 12 amino acids. The V and J ends lost 5 bases and 4 bases respectively, with 7 bases between them.

Comment on this clonotype: At one end, the junction sequence differs from germline, possibly due to a read error. This chain connects TRBV9 to TRBJ2-1, with 7 bases identical to TRBD2. The germline gives CDR1 SGDLS, CDR2 YYNGEE. The CDR3 consists of 16 residues. The DNA for the CDR3 is TGTGCCAACAGCGTAGCGGGCAGTACGGGATACAATGAGCAGTTCTTC. Protein sequence: CANSVAGSTGYNEQFF. The variable domain in full, with the rest retrieved from reference TRBV9 and TRBJ2-1, is DSGVTQTPKHLITATGQRVTLRCSPRSGDLSVYWYQQSLDQGLQFLIQYYNGEERAKGNILERFSAQQFPDLHSELNLSSLELGDSALYFCANSVAGSTGYNEQFFGPGTRLTVL.

The chain joins TRBV7-9 to TRBJ1-4; 9 bases are a match to TRBD1. Germline CDR1 is SEHNR and CDR2 is FQNEAQ (reference sequence). V gave up 0 bases and J gave up 5 bases; unmatched junction bases: 4. The CDR3 covers 16 residues. CDR3 protein: CASSLATGGRNEKLFF. CDR3 DNA: TGTGCCAGCAGCTTAGCCACAGGGGGCAGAAATGAAAAACTGTTTTTT.

The V and J genes are TRBV29-1 and TRBJ1-2; TRBD1 might be the D (6 bases). CDR3 length: 14 amino acids. The ends were cut back, 1 base at V and 5 bases at J, with 14 bases in the middle. Germline V CDR1 and CDR2: SQVTM, ANQGSEA. DNA of the CDR3: TGCAGCGTTGAAGTAAGCGGGGGGGCTTATGGCTACACCTTC. Its protein is CSVEVSGGAYGYTF.

The genes are TRBV4-3 and TRBJ1-6, with D possibly being TRBD1 (5 bases). V lost 4 bases and J lost 10, with 17 bases in between. The germline V gene encodes CDR1 LGHNA and CDR2 YSLEER. CDR3 length: 15 residues. CDR3 DNA: TGCGCCAGCAGCCCCCTTGGACTTACAGGATCACCCCTCCACTTT. Translating it yields CASSPLGLTGSPLHF.

The CDR3 region has the DNA TGTGCCAGTAGTATCCGCCGCGGGGGGCGAGATACGCAGTATTTT. The encoded protein is CASSIRRGGRDTQYF. The rearrangement links TRBV19 to TRBJ2-3; 8 nucleotides line up with TRBD2. This CDR3 has 15 residues. In germline, CDR1 is LNHDA, CDR2 SQIVND (reference sequence). After removal of 3 bases from V and 5 bases from J, the junction contained 7 bases not matched to a gene.

This chain joins TRBV9 and TRBJ2-5; the D gene is possibly TRBD2 (5 bases). Between the trimmed V and J ends, which lost 0 bases and 4 bases, there was a span of 10 bases. The CDR3 is 14 amino acids. CDR1 and CDR2 from the germline V gene are SGDLS and YYNGEE. The CDR3 sequence is CASSVGGSVETQYF. The CDR3, as DNA: TGTGCCAGCAGCGTAGGAGGGTCGGTAGAGACCCAGTACTTC. The full variable domain, with the rest looked up from reference TRBV9 and TRBJ2-5, is DSGVTQTPKHLITATGQRVTLRCSPRSGDLSVYWYQQSLDQGLQFLIQYYNGEERAKGNILERFSAQQFPDLHSELNLSSLELGDSALYFCASSVGGSVETQYFGPGTRLLVL.

This clonotype was observed a handful of times. CDR3 nucleotides: TGCGCCAGCAGCCAAGGTCTTAAGGGGTCTAGCAATCAGCCCCAGCATTTT. Translated: CASSQGLKGSSNQPQHF. The chain joins TRBV4-1 to TRBJ1-5; D is possibly TRBD1 (5 bases). This CDR3 comprises 17 residues. The V gene's germline CDR1 is MGHRA and CDR2 YSYEKL. Trimming shortened V by 1 base and J by 0 bases, and 13 bases separated the two germline ends.

The CDR3 bases are TGCGCCAGCAGATTCTATTTAACTAGCGGGGGTGGCGATGAGCAGTTCTTC. Its protein is CASRFYLTSGGGDEQFF. V is TRBV5-1 and J is TRBJ2-1, with 11 bases matching TRBD2. V was pared by 5 bases and J by 8 bases, with 15 bases of the junction left unmatched. The CDR3 totals 17 residues. Germline V gene data show CDR1 as SGHRS and CDR2 as YFSETQ.

V usage is TRBV7-9 and J usage is TRBJ2-5; 10 bases map to TRBD2. With 5 bases clipped from V and 4 bases from J, the junction kept 10 bases outside the gene matches. The CDR3 contains 16 residues. In germline, CDR1 is SEHNR, CDR2 FQNEAQ (reference sequence). In DNA form, the CDR3 reads TGTGCCAGCAGCCCTCAAAGCGGGGGGGCTGGAGAGACCCAGTACTTC. It is translated as CASSPQSGGAGETQYF.

This clonotype was seen a few times. The CDR3 sequence: CASSQGWYNEQFF. In DNA, the CDR3 is TGTGCCAGCAGCCAGGGGTGGTACAATGAGCAGTTCTTC. J is TRBJ2-1 and V is TRBV7-2; perhaps TRBD1 as D (6 bases). In germline, CDR1 is SGHTA, CDR2 FQGNSA. CDR3 length: 13 residues. Trimming took 5 bases from V and 4 from J, leaving 9 bases between them.

This clonotype was counted only a few times. A read error may explain this, as a much larger clone is one base away. The chain uses TRBV12-3 or TRBV12-4 and TRBJ1-2; the D gene is possibly TRBD1 (5 bases). The CDR3 covers 14 residues. CDR3: CTSSLAGLGYGYTF. CDR3 in DNA: TGTACCAGCAGTTTAGCGGGGCTCGGCTATGGCTACACCTTC.

There are a few counts of this clonotype. J is TRBJ2-7 and V is TRBV10-3, with 9 bases identical to TRBD1. Germline V gene lookup returns CDR1 ENHRY and CDR2 SYGVKD. The junction had 9 bases not matched to a gene; V was cut back by 10 bases and J by 2 bases. This CDR3 is built from 14 residues. The CDR3 DNA follows: TGTGCCACCGCCCAGGGACAGGGACCCTACGAGCAGTACTTC. It yields the protein CATAQGQGPYEQYF.

This clonotype has more than one count but fewer than ten. The V call is TRBV20-1, the J call TRBJ2-7; D assignment may be TRBD1 or TRBD2 (5 bases each). The CDR3 length is 14 residues. In germline, CDR1 is DFQATT, CDR2 SNEGSKA (reference sequence). Trimming stripped 3 bases from V and 3 bases from J, with 15 bases between. In DNA form, the CDR3 reads TGCAGTGCTAGTACCGGGACGGGTATCTACGAGCAGTACTTC. Translating it yields CSASTGTGIYEQYF.

In its sample, this clonotype was seen a few times. The chain recombines TRBV28 with TRBJ1-1, with TRBD1 matching over 7 bases. The ends lost 6 bases at V and 11 bases at J; junction bases unmatched: 9. Germline V CDR1 and CDR2: MDHEN, SYDVKM. This CDR3 contains 12 residues. CDR3 amino acids: CASRRLTGAAFF. For the CDR3, the DNA is TGTGCCAGCAGACGACTTACAGGGGCGGCTTTCTTT.

The chain has TRBV20-1 and TRBJ2-1; D remains ambiguous. There are 16 residues in the CDR3. Germline-derived CDR1 and CDR2 are DFQATT and SNEGSKA (reference sequence). The CDR3 loop is CCVSRNGPSGYNEQFF. As DNA, the CDR3 is TGCTGTGTCAGTCGTAACGGTCCCTCGGGTTACAATGAGCAGTTCTTC.

The rearrangement uses TRBV20-1 and TRBJ1-2; 8 bases match TRBD1. J was trimmed by 5 bases and V by 6 bases; bases with no gene match: 14. This CDR3 has 15 amino acids. Germline CDR1 is DFQATT and CDR2 is SNEGSKA (reference sequence). The CDR3 coding sequence is TGCAGTGCCCCGGACAGGGCAGGGAGAGGATATGGCTACACCTTC. It encodes CSAPDRAGRGYGYTF.

To note about this clonotype: The junction differs from germline at one of its ends, possibly a read error. The chain has TRBV29-1 and TRBJ2-5, with D possibly TRBD1 on 6 matching bases. Per germline, CDR1 SQVTM and CDR2 ANQGSEA. The CDR3 is 13 residues long. The CDR3: CSVEQGSVKTRYF. CDR3 bases: TGCAGCGTTGAACAGGGGTCAGTAAAGACCCGGTACTTC.

Note on this clonotype: At one end, the junction sequence differs from germline, possibly due to a read error. The rearrangement joins TRBV7-8 to TRBJ2-2; D possibly corresponds to TRBD2 (5 bases). Germline assignment: CDR1 SGHVS and CDR2 FQNEAQ. This CDR3 has 13 amino acids. As DNA, the CDR3 is TGTGCCAGCAGCTTAGTGCCCACCGGGGAGCGGTTTTTT. This gives the protein CASSLVPTGERFF.